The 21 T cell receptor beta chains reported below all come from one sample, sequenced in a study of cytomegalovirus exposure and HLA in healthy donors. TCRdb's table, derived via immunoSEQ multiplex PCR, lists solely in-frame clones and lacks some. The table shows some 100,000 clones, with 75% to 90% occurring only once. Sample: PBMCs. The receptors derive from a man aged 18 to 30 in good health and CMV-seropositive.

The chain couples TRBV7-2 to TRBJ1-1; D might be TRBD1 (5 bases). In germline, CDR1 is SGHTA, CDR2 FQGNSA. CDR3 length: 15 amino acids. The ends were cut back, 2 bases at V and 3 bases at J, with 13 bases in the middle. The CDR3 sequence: CASSLSRTSYTEAFF. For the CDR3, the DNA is TGTGCCAGCAGCTTATCCCGGACAAGTTACACTGAAGCTTTCTTT.

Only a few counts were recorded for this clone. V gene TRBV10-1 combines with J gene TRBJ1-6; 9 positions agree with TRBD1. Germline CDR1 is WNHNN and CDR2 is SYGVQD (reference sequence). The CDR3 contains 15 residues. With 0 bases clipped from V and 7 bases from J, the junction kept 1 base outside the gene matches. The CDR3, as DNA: TGCGCCAGCAGTGAGTCCGGGACAGGGAATTCACCCCTCCACTTT. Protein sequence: CASSESGTGNSPLHF.

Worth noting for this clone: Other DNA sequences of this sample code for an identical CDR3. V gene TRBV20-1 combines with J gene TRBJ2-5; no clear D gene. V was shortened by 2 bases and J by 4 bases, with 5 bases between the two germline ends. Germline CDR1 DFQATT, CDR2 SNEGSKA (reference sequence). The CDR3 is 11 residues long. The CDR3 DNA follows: TGCAGTGCTAGACCCTTAGAGACCCAGTACTTC. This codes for CSARPLETQYF.

The DNA for the CDR3 is TGTGCCAGCAGCTACCCGGGGGGTGGGGTAATGAACACTGAAGCTTTCTTT. This codes for CASSYPGGGVMNTEAFF. This rearrangement joins TRBV7-9 to TRBJ1-1, with D possibly being TRBD1 (5 bases). CDR3 length equals 17 residues. Trimming left V 4 bases short and J 0 bases short, with 18 bases between. Germline-derived CDR1 and CDR2 are SEHNR and FQNEAQ (reference sequence). Using reference TRBV7-9 and TRBJ1-1 for the parts outside the CDR3, the full variable domain is DTGVSQNPRHKITKRGQNVTFRCDPISEHNRLYWYRQTLGQGPEFLTYFQNEAQLEKSRLLSDRFSAERPKGSFSTLEIQRTEQGDSAMYLCASSYPGGGVMNTEAFFGQGTRLTVV.

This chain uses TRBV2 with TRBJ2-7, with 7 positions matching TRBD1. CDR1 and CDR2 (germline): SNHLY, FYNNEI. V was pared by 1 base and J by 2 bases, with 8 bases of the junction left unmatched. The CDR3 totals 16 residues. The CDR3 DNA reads TGTGCCAGCAGTGAAGGAGCGACAGGGTATACCTACGAGCAGTACTTC. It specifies CASSEGATGYTYEQYF.

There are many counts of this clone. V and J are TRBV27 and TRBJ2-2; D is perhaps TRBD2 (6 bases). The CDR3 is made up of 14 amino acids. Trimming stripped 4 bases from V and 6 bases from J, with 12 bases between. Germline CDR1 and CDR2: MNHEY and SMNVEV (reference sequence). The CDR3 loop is CASSSRLEAGELFF. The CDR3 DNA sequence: TGTGCCAGCAGTTCTCGACTAGAGGCCGGGGAGCTGTTTTTT.

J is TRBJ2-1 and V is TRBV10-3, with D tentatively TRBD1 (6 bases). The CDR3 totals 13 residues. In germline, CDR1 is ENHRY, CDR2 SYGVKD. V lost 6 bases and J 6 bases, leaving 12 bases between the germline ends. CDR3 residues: CAIRSGQLNEQFF. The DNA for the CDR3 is TGTGCCATCAGATCGGGACAACTCAATGAGCAGTTCTTC.

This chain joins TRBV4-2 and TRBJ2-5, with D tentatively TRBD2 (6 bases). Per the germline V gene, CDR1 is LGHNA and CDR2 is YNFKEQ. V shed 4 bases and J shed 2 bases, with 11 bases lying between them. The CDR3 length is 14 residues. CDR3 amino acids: CASSPSGLQETQYF. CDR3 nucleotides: TGTGCCAGCAGCCCCTCGGGACTTCAAGAGACCCAGTACTTC.

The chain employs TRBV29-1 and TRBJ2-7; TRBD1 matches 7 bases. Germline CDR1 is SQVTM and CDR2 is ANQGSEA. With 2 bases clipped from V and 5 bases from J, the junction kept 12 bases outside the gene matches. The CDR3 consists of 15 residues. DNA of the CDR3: TGCAGCGTTGAAAAACCGGGGACAGCCCTTAACGAGCAGTACTTC. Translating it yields CSVEKPGTALNEQYF.

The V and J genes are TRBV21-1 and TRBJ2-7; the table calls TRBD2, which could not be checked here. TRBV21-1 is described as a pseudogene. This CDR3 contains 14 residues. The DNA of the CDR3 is TGTGCCAGCAGCAAATACTACATCTCCTACGAGCAGTACTTC. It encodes CASSKYYISYEQYF.

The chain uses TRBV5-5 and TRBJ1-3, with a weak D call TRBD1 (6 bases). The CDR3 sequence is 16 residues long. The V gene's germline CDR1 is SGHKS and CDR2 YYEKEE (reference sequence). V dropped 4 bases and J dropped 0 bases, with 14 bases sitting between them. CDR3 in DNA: TGTGCCAGCAGCCTGTTAGGGGGGGACTCTGGAAACACCATATATTTT. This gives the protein CASSLLGGDSGNTIYF.

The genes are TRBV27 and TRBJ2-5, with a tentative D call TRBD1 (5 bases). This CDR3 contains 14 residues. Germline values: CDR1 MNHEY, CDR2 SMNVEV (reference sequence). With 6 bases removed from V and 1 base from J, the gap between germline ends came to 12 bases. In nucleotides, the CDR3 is TGTGCCAGCAGGGAACAGGTAGCCCAAGAGACCCAGTACTTC. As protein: CASREQVAQETQYF.

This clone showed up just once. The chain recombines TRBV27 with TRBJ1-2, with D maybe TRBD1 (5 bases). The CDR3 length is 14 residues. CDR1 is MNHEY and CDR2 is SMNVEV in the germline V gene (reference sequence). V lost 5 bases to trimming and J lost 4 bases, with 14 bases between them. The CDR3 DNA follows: TGTGCCAGCAGTGCGCGGCGGGGCGGCTATGGCTACACCTTC. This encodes CASSARRGGYGYTF.

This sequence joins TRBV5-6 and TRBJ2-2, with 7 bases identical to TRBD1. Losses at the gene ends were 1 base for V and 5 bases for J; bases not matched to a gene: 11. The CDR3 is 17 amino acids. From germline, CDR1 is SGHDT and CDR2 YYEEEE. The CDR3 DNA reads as TGTGCCAGCAGCTTGTGGTTTAGGACAGGAGGAACCGGGGAGCTGTTTTTT. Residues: CASSLWFRTGGTGELFF.

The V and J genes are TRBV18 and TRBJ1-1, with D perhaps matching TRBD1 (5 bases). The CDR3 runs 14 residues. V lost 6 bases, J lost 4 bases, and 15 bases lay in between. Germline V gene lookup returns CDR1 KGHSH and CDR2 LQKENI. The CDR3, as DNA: TGTGCCAGCTCGGTCGGCCAGGGAAGCACTGAAGCTTTCTTT. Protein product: CASSVGQGSTEAFF.

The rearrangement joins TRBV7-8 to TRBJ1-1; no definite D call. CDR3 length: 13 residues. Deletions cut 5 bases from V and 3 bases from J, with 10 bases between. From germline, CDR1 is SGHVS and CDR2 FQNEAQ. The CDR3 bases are TGTGCCAGCAGCCGCGGCCTAGACACTGAAGCTTTCTTT. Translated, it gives CASSRGLDTEAFF.

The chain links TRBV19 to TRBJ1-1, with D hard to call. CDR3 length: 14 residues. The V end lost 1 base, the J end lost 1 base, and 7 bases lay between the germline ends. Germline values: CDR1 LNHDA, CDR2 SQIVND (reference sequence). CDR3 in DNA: TGTGCCAGTAGTATAGGCGGTTCGAACACTGAAGCTTTCTTT. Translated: CASSIGGSNTEAFF.

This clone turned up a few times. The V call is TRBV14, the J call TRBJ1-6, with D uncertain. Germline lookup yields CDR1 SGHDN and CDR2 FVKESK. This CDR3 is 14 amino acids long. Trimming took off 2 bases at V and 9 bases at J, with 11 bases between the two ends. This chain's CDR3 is CASSQPGRFSPLHF. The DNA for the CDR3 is TGTGCCAGCAGCCAACCAGGAAGGTTTTCACCCCTCCACTTT.

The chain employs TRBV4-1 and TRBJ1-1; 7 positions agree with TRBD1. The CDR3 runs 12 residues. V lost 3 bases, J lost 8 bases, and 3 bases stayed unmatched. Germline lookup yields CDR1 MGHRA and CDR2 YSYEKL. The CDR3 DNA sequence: TGCGCCAGCAGCCATATACAGGGGGAAGCTTTCTTT. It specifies CASSHIQGEAFF.

CDR3 sequence (DNA): TGTGCCAGCAGAACAGGGCCTAATTCACCCCTCCACTTT. Translation gives CASRTGPNSPLHF. The chain has TRBV5-6 and TRBJ1-6, with D possibly TRBD1 on 6 matching bases. The CDR3 has 13 amino acids. With 5 bases removed from V and 6 bases from J, the gap between germline ends came to 9 bases. Germline CDR1 reads SGHDT; CDR2 reads YYEEEE. Complete variable domain (other parts from reference TRBV5-6 and TRBJ1-6): DAGVTQSPTHLIKTRGQQVTLRCSPKSGHDTVSWYQQALGQGPQFIFQYYEEEERQRGNFPDRFSGHQFPNYSSELNVNALLLGDSALYLCASRTGPNSPLHFGNGTRLTVT.

CDR3 sequence reads: CASTRVPDGYTF. The CDR3 DNA sequence: TGTGCCAGCACCAGGGTTCCTGATGGCTACACCTTC. This chain connects TRBV6-1 to TRBJ1-2; D possibly corresponds to TRBD1 (5 bases). This CDR3 region has 12 residues. V was clipped by 7 bases and J by 6 bases, with 12 bases between them. CDR1 and CDR2 from the germline V gene are MNHNS and SASEGT.